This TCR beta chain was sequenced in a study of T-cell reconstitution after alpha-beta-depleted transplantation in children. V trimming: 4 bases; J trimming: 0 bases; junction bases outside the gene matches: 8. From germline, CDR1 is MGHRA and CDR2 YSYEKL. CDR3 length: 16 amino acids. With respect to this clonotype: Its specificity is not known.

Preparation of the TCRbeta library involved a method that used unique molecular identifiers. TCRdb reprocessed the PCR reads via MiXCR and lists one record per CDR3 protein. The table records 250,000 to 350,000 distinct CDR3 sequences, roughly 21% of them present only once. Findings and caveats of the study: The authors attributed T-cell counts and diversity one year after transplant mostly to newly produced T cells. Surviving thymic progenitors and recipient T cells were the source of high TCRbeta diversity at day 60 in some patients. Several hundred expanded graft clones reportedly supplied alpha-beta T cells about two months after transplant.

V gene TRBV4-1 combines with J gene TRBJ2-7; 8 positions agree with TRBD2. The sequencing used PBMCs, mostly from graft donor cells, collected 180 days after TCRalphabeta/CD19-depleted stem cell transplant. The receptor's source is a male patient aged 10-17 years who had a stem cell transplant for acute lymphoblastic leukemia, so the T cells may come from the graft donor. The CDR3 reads CASSRSVSGSSYEQYF. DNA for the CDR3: TGCGCCAGCAGCCGCAGTGTCAGCGGGAGCTCCTACGAGCAGTACTTC.